The rows below give T cell receptor beta chains drawn from one sample of a study of cytomegalovirus exposure and HLA in healthy donors. Clones were sequenced by immunoSEQ multiplex PCR, and TCRdb holds only the in-frame ones, with some missing. The repertoire consists of about 140,000 clones, with 70% to 85% occurring once and the leading ten covering roughly 9.7%. The sample taken for sequencing was PBMCs. The receptor set was obtained from a woman in her fifties or sixties in good health and CMV-seropositive. Each CDR3 is given without its conserved first and last residue.

V	CDR3
TRBV7-2	ASSPMTGGVETQY
TRBV5-1	ASAVQGVNEQY
TRBV27	ASSPLAGDAYEQY
TRBV6-4	ASWRNSGNTIY
TRBV29-1	SVEGREVLEQF
TRBV19	ASSPTGVTEAF
TRBV30	AVSWEDYSYEQY
TRBV19	ASSILDSSSNQPQH
TRBV19	ASSIGPFGNQPQH
TRBV7-2	ASSLAGRRADTQY
TRBV28	ASSFGQGFAEQY
TRBV11-3	AITSGNEQY